The 22 T cell receptor beta chains reported below all come from one sample, sequenced in a study of shared clonotypes between healthy human individuals. Profiling relied on immunoSEQ multiplex PCR, and the TCRdb table lists in-frame clones only, not all of them. The sample comprises 550,000 to 750,000 clones, under 95% of which are singletons, and nearly 25% rests with the top ten. Only CD45RO-negative cells positively selected for CCR7 counted as naive CD8 cells, so terminally differentiated effector memory CD45RA+ cells were excluded. What was sequenced was naive CD8+ T cells sorted from blood. The source is a man under 40 in good health.

The sample holds one count of this clone. The chain uses TRBV7-9 and TRBJ2-7; no definite D call. Looked up from germline, CDR1 is SEHNR and CDR2 is FQNEAQ (reference sequence). Trimming stripped 3 bases from V and 5 bases from J, with 8 bases between. The CDR3 length is 12 residues. The CDR3 is CASSFYGDEQYF. DNA for the CDR3: TGTGCCAGCAGCTTTTACGGCGACGAGCAGTACTTC.

The chain employs TRBV6-6 and TRBJ1-2; possibly TRBD1 for D (5 bases). CDR3 size: 16 residues. Trimming removed 4 bases at V and 0 bases at J, with 15 bases between. Germline lookup yields CDR1 MNHNY and CDR2 SVGAGI (reference sequence). CDR3 DNA: TGTGCCAGCAGTTGGGAGGGGTGGGGGACTAACTATGGCTACACCTTC. Protein sequence: CASSWEGWGTNYGYTF.

As regards this clone: Given a much more abundant clone one base away, this may be a read error. CDR3 sequence: CASSSDTYEQYF. The DNA for the CDR3 is TGTGCCAGCAGCTCCGACACCTACGAGCAGTACTTC. The rearrangement joins TRBV7-9 to TRBJ2-7; no clear D gene. V was cut by 4 bases and J by 2 bases, with 6 bases left in between. This CDR3 region has 12 residues. The germline CDR1 and CDR2 sequences are SEHNR and FQNEAQ (reference sequence).

The V and J genes are TRBV27 and TRBJ2-7; 8 bases line up with TRBD2. V lost 5 bases to trimming and J lost 0 bases; unmatched junction nucleotides: 12. CDR3 size: 17 residues. Per the germline V gene, CDR1 is MNHEY and CDR2 is SMNVEV (reference sequence). CDR3: CASSTTFSGMSSYEQYF. CDR3 bases: TGTGCCAGCAGTACCACGTTTAGCGGGATGAGCTCCTACGAGCAGTACTTC.

The genes are TRBV4-3 and TRBJ2-1; D is perhaps TRBD2 (6 bases). The V gene's germline CDR1 is LGHNA and CDR2 YSLEER. CDR3 size: 15 residues. V shed 0 bases and J shed 8 bases, with 14 bases lying between them. The CDR3 DNA sequence: TGCGCCAGCAGCCAAGATGCCGGGACTCTTGATGAGCAGTTCTTC. Its translation: CASSQDAGTLDEQFF.

The rearrangement uses TRBV19 and TRBJ2-7; D is possibly TRBD1 (5 bases). CDR1 and CDR2 from the germline V gene are LNHDA and SQIVND (reference sequence). The CDR3 has 13 amino acids. Trimming removed 3 bases from V and 2 bases from J, with 8 bases in between. CDR3 loop: CASSMGQTYEQYF. The CDR3 region has the DNA TGTGCCAGTAGTATGGGGCAGACCTACGAGCAGTACTTC.

The CDR3 sequence is CASSPTGTNYEQYF. DNA for the CDR3: TGCGCCAGCAGCCCTACCGGGACAAATTACGAGCAGTACTTC. The V call is TRBV5-1, the J call TRBJ2-7, with a weak D call TRBD1 (6 bases). Per germline, CDR1 SGHRS and CDR2 YFSETQ. The germline V and J ends were trimmed by 4 bases and 4 bases, with 15 bases remaining between them. This CDR3 has 14 residues.

This chain joins TRBV7-7 and TRBJ2-2; D is ambiguous. CDR1 and CDR2 (germline): SSHAT, FNYEAQ (reference sequence). This CDR3 spans 14 amino acids. V lost 3 bases and J 3 bases, leaving 8 bases between the germline ends. The CDR3 loop is CASSFQLDTGELFF. As DNA, the CDR3 is TGTGCCAGCAGCTTTCAGTTGGACACCGGGGAGCTGTTTTTT.

This chain joins TRBV5-1 and TRBJ2-2; TRBD2 matches at 10 bases. Trimming at V came to 4 bases and at J to 2 bases, leaving 5 bases not matched to a gene. Germline CDR1 is SGHRS and CDR2 is YFSETQ. The CDR3 consists of 16 residues. CDR3 loop: CASSLLAGDNTGELFF. The CDR3 DNA follows: TGCGCCAGCAGCCTTCTAGCGGGAGACAACACCGGGGAGCTGTTTTTT. Based on the CDR3 plus reference TRBV5-1 and TRBJ2-2, the full variable domain is KAGVTQTPRYLIKTRGQQVTLSCSPISGHRSVSWYQQTPGQGLQFLFEYFSETQRNKGNFPGRFSGRQFSNSRSEMNVSTLELGDSALYLCASSLLAGDNTGELFFGEGSRLTVL.

V usage is TRBV6-1 and J usage is TRBJ2-1, with D unclear. This CDR3 has 12 amino acids. CDR1 MNHNS and CDR2 SASEGT come from the germline V gene. V was cut by 5 bases and J by 4 bases, with 6 bases left in between. Written as DNA, the CDR3 is TGTGCCAGCAGTCGGAATTACAATGAGCAGTTCTTC. As protein: CASSRNYNEQFF.

This clone has a single count. J is TRBJ2-7 and V is TRBV10-3; 8 nucleotides agree with TRBD2. Germline lookup yields CDR1 ENHRY and CDR2 SYGVKD. With 2 bases clipped from V and 5 bases from J, the junction kept 8 bases outside the gene matches. The CDR3 sequence is 15 residues long. CDR3 nucleotide sequence: TGTGCCATCAGTGAGGGAGACGGGAGGGCCCACGAGCAGTACTTC. Encoded protein: CAISEGDGRAHEQYF.

The rearrangement uses TRBV15 and TRBJ1-5; D is possibly TRBD1 (5 bases). V was trimmed by 3 bases and J by 6 bases, leaving 12 bases between them. CDR1 and CDR2 (germline): LNHNV, YYDKDF (reference sequence). CDR3 length equals 14 residues. The CDR3 spells CATSSRSQGQPQHF. As DNA, the CDR3 is TGTGCCACCAGCAGCAGATCTCAGGGTCAGCCCCAGCATTTT.

This clone appeared a few times. The chain employs TRBV7-9 and TRBJ2-7; a weak D match, TRBD1 (7 bases). CDR1 and CDR2 (germline): SEHNR, FQNEAQ (reference sequence). The CDR3 totals 13 residues. The ends were cut back, 6 bases at V and 6 bases at J, with 15 bases in the middle. The CDR3 loop reads CASSGRGESEQYF. The DNA for the CDR3 is TGTGCCAGCAGTGGCAGGGGGGAAAGCGAGCAGTACTTC.

This chain links TRBV27 with TRBJ2-7, with 11 positions matching TRBD2. This CDR3 contains 15 residues. After removal of 3 bases from V and 4 bases from J, the junction contained 5 bases not matched to a gene. Germline CDR1 reads MNHEY; CDR2 reads SMNVEV (reference sequence). The CDR3 DNA reads as TGTGCCAGCAGTTTGGTGCTAGCGGGAGGTTACGAGCAGTACTTC. Protein: CASSLVLAGGYEQYF.

This clone was seen just once. J is TRBJ2-1 and V is TRBV28; possible D gene TRBD2, 5 bases. The CDR3 has 13 amino acids. Germline values: CDR1 MDHEN, CDR2 SYDVKM. V lost 8 bases to trimming and J lost 4 bases, with 12 bases between them. CDR3 loop: CASVPGTYNEQFF. As DNA, the CDR3 is TGTGCCAGCGTACCGGGAACGTACAATGAGCAGTTCTTC. The full variable domain, in which reference TRBV28 and TRBJ2-1 provide the parts outside the CDR3, is DVKVTQSSRYLVKRTGEKVFLECVQDMDHENMFWYRQDPGLGLRLIYFSYDVKMKEKGDIPEGYSVSREKKERFSLILESASTNQTSMYLCASVPGTYNEQFFGPGTRLTVL.

The V gene is TRBV7-2, the J gene TRBJ1-3; the D is unclear. CDR3 length equals 17 residues. Germline assignment: CDR1 SGHTA and CDR2 FQGNSA. Trimming pared 0 bases from V and 0 bases from J, leaving 12 bases between. The CDR3 spells CASSLAGRSTSGNTIYF. CDR3 DNA sequence: TGTGCCAGCAGCTTAGCCGGCAGGTCCACCTCTGGAAACACCATATATTTT.

Here the CDR3 DNA reads TGCGCCAGCAGCCAAGTGGAGGTCGGATGGGAGCAGTACTTC. This encodes CASSQVEVGWEQYF. V is TRBV4-1 and J is TRBJ2-7, with TRBD2 as a possible D gene (5 bases). The germline V gene has CDR1 MGHRA and CDR2 YSYEKL. The CDR3 sequence is 14 residues long. Trimming removed 1 base from V and 7 bases from J, with 14 bases in between.

The V and J genes are TRBV9 and TRBJ1-1; tentatively, D is TRBD1 (6 bases). The CDR3 loop spans 14 amino acids. V lost 2 bases, J lost 4 bases, and 12 bases lay in between. In germline, CDR1 is SGDLS, CDR2 YYNGEE. This CDR3 reads CASSVGGAGTEAFF. CDR3 DNA: TGTGCCAGCAGCGTGGGGGGCGCGGGCACTGAAGCTTTCTTT.

This sequence joins TRBV6-5 and TRBJ2-3; TRBD1 might be the D (5 bases). The CDR3 covers 13 residues. CDR1 is MNHEY and CDR2 is SVGAGI in the germline V gene. The V and J ends lost 2 bases and 4 bases respectively, with 7 bases between them. CDR3 residues: CASSYTGADTQYF. Here the CDR3 DNA reads TGTGCCAGCAGTTACACAGGTGCAGATACGCAGTATTTT.

The CDR3 sequence: CASSYGTSGIEQFF. In DNA form, the CDR3 reads TGTGCCAGCAGCTACGGGACTAGCGGGATTGAGCAGTTCTTC. J is TRBJ2-1 and V is TRBV5-4; TRBD2 aligns across 13 bases. The length of the CDR3 is 14 residues. CDR1 is SGHNT, CDR2 YYREEE, per germline (reference sequence). The junction had 3 bases not matched to a gene; V was cut back by 3 bases and J by 9 bases.

This rearrangement joins TRBV30 to TRBJ2-5, with a tentative D call TRBD1 (6 bases). The CDR3 sequence is 15 residues long. Between the trimmed V and J ends, which lost 0 bases and 5 bases, there was a span of 16 bases. The germline V gene has CDR1 GTSNPN and CDR2 SVGIG (reference sequence). DNA of the CDR3: TGTGCCTGGAGTGTATACAACAGGGATGTGGAGACCCAGTACTTC. Translated: CAWSVYNRDVETQYF.

This chain links TRBV4-1 with TRBJ2-2, with TRBD1 identical over 8 bases. Losses at the gene ends were 0 bases for V and 7 bases for J; bases not matched to a gene: 4. Germline CDR1 MGHRA, CDR2 YSYEKL. The CDR3 runs 15 residues. The CDR3 region is CASSQDQGAGGELFF. CDR3 in DNA: TGCGCCAGCAGCCAAGACCAGGGGGCAGGCGGGGAGCTGTTTTTT.